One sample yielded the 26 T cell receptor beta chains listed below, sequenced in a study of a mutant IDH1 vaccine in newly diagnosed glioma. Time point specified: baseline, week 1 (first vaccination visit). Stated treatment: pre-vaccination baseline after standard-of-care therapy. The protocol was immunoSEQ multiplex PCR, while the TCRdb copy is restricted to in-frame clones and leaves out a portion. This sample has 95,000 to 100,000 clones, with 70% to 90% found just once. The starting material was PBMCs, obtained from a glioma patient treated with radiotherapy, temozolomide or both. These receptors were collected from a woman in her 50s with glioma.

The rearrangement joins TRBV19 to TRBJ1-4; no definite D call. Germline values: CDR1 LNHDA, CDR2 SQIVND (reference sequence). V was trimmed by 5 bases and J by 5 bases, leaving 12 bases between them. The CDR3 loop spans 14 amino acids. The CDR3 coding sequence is TGTGCCAGTAGTTTCCGGGCCTTGAATGAAAAACTGTTTTTT. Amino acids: CASSFRALNEKLFF.

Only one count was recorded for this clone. The DNA of the CDR3 is TGTGCCAGCAGCAGTTCCGGGACAGGGCGTTTCGAGCAGTACTTC. It codes for CASSSSGTGRFEQYF. The chain employs TRBV6-1 and TRBJ2-7; 9 positions agree with TRBD1. Per the germline V gene, CDR1 is MNHNS and CDR2 is SASEGT. The CDR3 loop spans 15 amino acids. V was pared by 6 bases and J by 6 bases, with 12 bases of the junction left unmatched.

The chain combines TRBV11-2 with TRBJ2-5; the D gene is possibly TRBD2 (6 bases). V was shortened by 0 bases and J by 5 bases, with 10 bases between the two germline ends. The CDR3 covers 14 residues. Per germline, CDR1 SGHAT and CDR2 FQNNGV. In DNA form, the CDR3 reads TGTGCCAGCAGCTTAGATGCAGGGAGGGAGACCCAGTACTTC. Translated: CASSLDAGRETQYF.

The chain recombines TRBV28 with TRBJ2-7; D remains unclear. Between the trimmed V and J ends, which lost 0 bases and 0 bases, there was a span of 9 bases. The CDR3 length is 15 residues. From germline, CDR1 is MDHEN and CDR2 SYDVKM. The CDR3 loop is CASSLWSGHSYEQYF. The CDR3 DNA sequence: TGTGCCAGCAGTTTATGGTCCGGGCACTCCTACGAGCAGTACTTC. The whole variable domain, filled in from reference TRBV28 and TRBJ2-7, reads DVKVTQSSRYLVKRTGEKVFLECVQDMDHENMFWYRQDPGLGLRLIYFSYDVKMKEKGDIPEGYSVSREKKERFSLILESASTNQTSMYLCASSLWSGHSYEQYFGPGTRLTVT.

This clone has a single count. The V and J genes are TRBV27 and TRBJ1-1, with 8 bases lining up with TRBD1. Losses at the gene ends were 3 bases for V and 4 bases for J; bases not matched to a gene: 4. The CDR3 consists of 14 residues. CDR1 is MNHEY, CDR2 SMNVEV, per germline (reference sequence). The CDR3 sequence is CASSFSGQGTEAFF. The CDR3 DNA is TGTGCCAGCAGTTTCTCCGGACAGGGCACTGAAGCTTTCTTT.

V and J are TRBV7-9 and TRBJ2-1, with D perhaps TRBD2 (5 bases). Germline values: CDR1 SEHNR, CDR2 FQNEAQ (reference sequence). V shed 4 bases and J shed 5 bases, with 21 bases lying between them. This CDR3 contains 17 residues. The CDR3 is CASSSGRVTALDNEQFF. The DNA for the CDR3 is TGTGCCAGCAGCTCGGGAAGGGTGACGGCCTTAGACAATGAGCAGTTCTTC. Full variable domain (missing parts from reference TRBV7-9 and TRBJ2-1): DTGVSQNPRHKITKRGQNVTFRCDPISEHNRLYWYRQTLGQGPEFLTYFQNEAQLEKSRLLSDRFSAERPKGSFSTLEIQRTEQGDSAMYLCASSSGRVTALDNEQFFGPGTRLTVL.

CDR3 sequence reads: CASSLQGSMNTEAFF. In nucleotides, the CDR3 is TGTGCCAGCAGCTTACAGGGATCGATGAACACTGAAGCTTTCTTT. The chain has TRBV7-2 and TRBJ1-1; possibly TRBD1 for D (5 bases). Looked up from germline, CDR1 is SGHTA and CDR2 is FQGNSA. The CDR3 totals 15 residues. The V end was cut by 2 bases, the J end by 0 bases, with 10 bases between.

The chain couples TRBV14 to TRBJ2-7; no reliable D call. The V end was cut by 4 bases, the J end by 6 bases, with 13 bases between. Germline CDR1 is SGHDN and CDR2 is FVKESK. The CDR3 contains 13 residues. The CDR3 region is CASSRPDIPEQYF. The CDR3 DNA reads TGTGCCAGCAGCCGGCCAGACATCCCCGAGCAGTACTTC.

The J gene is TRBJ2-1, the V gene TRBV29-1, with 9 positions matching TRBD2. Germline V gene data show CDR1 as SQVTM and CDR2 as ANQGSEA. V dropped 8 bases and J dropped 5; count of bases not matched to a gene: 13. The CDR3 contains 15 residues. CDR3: CSSSGIRGRDNEQFF. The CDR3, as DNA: TGCAGCTCTAGCGGGATAAGGGGTAGGGACAATGAGCAGTTCTTC.

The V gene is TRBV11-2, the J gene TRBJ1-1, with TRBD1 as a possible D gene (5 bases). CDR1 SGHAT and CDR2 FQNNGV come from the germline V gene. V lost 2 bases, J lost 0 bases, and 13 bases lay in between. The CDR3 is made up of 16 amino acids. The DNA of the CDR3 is TGTGCCAGCAGCTTAAGTTTCGGACATATGAACACTGAAGCTTTCTTT. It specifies CASSLSFGHMNTEAFF.

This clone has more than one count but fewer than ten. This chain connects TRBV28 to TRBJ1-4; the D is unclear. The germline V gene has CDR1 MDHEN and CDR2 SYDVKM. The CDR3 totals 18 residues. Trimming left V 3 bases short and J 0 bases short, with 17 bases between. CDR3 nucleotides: TGTGCCAGCAGTTTCTTTTCCTCTCGAGCTCCAACTAATGAAAAACTGTTTTTT. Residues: CASSFFSSRAPTNEKLFF.

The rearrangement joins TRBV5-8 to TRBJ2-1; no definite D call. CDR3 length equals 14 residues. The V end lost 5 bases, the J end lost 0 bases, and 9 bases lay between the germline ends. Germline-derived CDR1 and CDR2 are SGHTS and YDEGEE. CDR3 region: CASRLTHSYNEQFF. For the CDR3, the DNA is TGTGCCAGCAGGTTGACACACTCCTACAATGAGCAGTTCTTC. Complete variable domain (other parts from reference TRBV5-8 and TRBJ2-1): EAGVTQSPTHLIKTRGQQATLRCSPISGHTSVYWYQQALGLGLQFLLWYDEGEERNRGNFPPRFSGRQFPNYSSELNVNALELEDSALYLCASRLTHSYNEQFFGPGTRLTVL.

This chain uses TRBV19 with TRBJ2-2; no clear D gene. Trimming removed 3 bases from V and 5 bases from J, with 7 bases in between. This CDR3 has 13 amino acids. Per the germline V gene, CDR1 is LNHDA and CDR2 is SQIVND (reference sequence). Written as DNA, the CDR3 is TGTGCCAGTAGTATTCCCGGTACCGGGGAGCTGTTTTTT. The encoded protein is CASSIPGTGELFF.

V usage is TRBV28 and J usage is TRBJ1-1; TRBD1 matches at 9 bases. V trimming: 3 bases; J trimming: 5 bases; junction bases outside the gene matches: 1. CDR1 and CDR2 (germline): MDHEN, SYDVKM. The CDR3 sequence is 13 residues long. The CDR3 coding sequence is TGTGCCAGCAGTTTCGACAGGGGGACTGAAGCTTTCTTT. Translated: CASSFDRGTEAFF.

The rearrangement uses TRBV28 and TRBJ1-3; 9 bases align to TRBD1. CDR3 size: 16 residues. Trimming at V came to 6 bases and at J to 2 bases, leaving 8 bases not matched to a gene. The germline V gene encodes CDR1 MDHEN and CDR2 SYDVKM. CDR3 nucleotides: TGTGCCAGCAGCTTACCGGGACAGGGAACTGGAAACACCATATATTTT. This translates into CASSLPGQGTGNTIYF.

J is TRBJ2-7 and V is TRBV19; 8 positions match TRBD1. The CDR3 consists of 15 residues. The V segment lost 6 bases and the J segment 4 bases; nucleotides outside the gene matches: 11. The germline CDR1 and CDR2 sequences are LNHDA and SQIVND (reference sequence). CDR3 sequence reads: CASSLTRDRLYEQYF. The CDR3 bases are TGTGCCAGTAGCCTGACCCGGGACAGGCTTTACGAGCAGTACTTC.

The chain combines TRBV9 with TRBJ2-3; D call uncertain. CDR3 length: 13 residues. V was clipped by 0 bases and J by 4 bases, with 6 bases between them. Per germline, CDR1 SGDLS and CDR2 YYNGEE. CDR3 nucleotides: TGTGCCAGCAGCGTAGTAGTAGCAGATACGCAGTATTTT. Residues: CASSVVVADTQYF.

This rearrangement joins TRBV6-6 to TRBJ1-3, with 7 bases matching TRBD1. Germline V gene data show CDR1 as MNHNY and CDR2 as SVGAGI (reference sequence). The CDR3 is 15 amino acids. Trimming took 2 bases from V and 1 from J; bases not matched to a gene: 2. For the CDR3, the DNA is TGTGCCAGCAGTTACGGACAGGTGTCTGGAAACACCATATATTTT. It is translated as CASSYGQVSGNTIYF.

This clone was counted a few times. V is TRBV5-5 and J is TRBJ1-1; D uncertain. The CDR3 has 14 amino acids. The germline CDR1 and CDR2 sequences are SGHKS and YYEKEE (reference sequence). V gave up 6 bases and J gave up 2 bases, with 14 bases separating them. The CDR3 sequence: CASIQGWGNTEAFF. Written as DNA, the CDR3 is TGTGCCAGCATCCAAGGGTGGGGAAACACTGAAGCTTTCTTT.

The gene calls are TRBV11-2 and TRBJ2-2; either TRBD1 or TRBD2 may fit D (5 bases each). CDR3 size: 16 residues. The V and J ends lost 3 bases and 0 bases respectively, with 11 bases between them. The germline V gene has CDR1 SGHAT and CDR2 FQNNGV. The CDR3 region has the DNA TGTGCCAGCAGCTTGGGGACGGCCGCGAACACCGGGGAGCTGTTTTTT. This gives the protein CASSLGTAANTGELFF. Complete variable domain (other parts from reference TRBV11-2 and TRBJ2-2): EAGVAQSPRYKIIEKRQSVAFWCNPISGHATLYWYQQILGQGPKLLIQFQNNGVVDDSQLPKDRFSAERLKGVDSTLKIQPAKLEDSAVYLCASSLGTAANTGELFFGEGSRLTVL.

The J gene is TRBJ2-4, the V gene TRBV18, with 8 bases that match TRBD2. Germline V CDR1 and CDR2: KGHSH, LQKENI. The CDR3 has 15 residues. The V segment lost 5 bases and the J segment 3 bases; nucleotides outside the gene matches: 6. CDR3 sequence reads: CASSSGREGKNIQYF. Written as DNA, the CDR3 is TGTGCCAGCTCATCCGGGAGGGAGGGCAAAAACATTCAGTACTTC.

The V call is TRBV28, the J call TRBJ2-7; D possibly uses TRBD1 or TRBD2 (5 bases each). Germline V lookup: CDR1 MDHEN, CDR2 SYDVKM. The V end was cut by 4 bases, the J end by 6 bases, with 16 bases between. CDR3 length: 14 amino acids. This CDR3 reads CASSSGTPGGEQYF. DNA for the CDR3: TGTGCCAGCAGTTCCGGGACGCCTGGGGGCGAGCAGTACTTC.

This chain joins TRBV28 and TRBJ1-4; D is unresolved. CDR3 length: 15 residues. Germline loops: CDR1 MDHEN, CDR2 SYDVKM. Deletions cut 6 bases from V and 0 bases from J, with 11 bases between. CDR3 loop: CASSPPGPTNEKLFF. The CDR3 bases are TGTGCCAGCAGCCCCCCGGGCCCAACTAATGAAAAACTGTTTTTT.

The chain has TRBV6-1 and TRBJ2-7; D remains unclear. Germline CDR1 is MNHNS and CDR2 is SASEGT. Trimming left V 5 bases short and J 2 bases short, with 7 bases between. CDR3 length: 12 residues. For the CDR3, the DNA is TGTGCCAGCAGTTCCCTTACCTACGAGCAGTACTTC. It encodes CASSSLTYEQYF.

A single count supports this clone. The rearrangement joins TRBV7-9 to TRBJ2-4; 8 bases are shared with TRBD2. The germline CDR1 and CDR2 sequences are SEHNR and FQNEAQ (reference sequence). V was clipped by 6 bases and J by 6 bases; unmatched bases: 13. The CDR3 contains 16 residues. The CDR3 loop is CASSLYSGGQTNIQYF. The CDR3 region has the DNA TGTGCCAGCAGTCTTTACAGCGGGGGACAAACAAACATTCAGTACTTC.

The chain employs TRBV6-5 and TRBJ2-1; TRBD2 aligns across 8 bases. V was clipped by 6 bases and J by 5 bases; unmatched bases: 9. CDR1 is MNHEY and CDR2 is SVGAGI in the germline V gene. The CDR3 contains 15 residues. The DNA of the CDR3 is TGTGCCAGCAGGGGGAGCGGGAGTTGGCACAATGAGCAGTTCTTC. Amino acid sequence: CASRGSGSWHNEQFF.